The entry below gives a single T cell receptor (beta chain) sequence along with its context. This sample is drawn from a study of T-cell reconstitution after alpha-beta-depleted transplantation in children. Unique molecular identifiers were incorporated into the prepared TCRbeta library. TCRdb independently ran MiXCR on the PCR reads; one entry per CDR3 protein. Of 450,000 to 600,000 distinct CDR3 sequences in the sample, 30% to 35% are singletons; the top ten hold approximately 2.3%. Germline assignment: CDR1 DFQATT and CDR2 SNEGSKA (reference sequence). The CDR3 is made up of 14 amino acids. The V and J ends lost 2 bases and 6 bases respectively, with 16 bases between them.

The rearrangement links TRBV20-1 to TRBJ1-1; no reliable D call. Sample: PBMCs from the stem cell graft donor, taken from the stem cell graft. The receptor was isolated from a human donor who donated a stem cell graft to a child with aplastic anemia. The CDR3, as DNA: TGCAGTGCTAGACAACAGACTCCCGGGCCTGAAGCTTTCTTT. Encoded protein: CSARQQTPGPEAFF.